This paragraph reports one T cell receptor (beta chain). The data stem from a study of blood T cell repertoires in COVID-19. Whole-study context: Italy, Spain and the United States were the sources of the convalescent and acute COVID-19 samples.

In the authors' methods: Amplifying reference gene primers gave estimates of nucleated cell counts. Sequencing used immunoSEQ multiplex PCR; TCRdb keeps in-frame clones, though not all of them. V and J calls and clone size are copied from that table; D and trimming were computed from the DNA. The sample lists 180,000 or so clones, around 80% seen once, with approximately 15% in the top ten. Sequencing was done on a sample of peripheral blood. This clonotype was obtained from a man between 45 and 60 years old who had recovered from COVID-19.

The CDR3 sequence is CASSPRTSGSGQETQYF. The CDR3 DNA sequence: TGTGCCAGCAGCCCCCGGACTAGCGGGAGTGGCCAAGAGACCCAGTACTTC. This chain links TRBV11-3 with TRBJ2-5; TRBD2 agrees at 13 bases. This CDR3 is built from 17 residues. The J segment lost 1 base and the V segment lost 5 bases, leaving 7 bases of the junction unmatched. The germline V gene has CDR1 SGHNT and CDR2 YENEEA.